This T cell receptor (beta chain) was obtained from a study of read filtering for tumor transcriptome and immune sequencing. V was cut by 1 base and J by 6 bases, with 12 bases left in between. This CDR3 is 15 amino acids long. CDR1 and CDR2 from the germline V gene are LGHNA and YNFKEQ. This library used roughly 400 ng RNA and molecular barcoded adaptors spanning alpha/delta and beta/gamma chains. One entry per CDR3 protein, called by TCRdb with MiXCR from the reads. The table lists 40,000 to 55,000 distinct CDR3 sequences, roughly 19% of them singletons. This clonotype was picked up many times. Sequenced material: a population of CD138-negative cells sorted from bone marrow. This chain connects TRBV4-2 to TRBJ1-4, with D possibly being TRBD1 (5 bases). This receptor was taken from a donor aged 40 or older with multiple myeloma. The CDR3: CASSQVGVADEKLFF. Written as DNA, the CDR3 is TGTGCCAGCAGCCAAGTGGGGGTGGCCGATGAAAAACTGTTTTTT.